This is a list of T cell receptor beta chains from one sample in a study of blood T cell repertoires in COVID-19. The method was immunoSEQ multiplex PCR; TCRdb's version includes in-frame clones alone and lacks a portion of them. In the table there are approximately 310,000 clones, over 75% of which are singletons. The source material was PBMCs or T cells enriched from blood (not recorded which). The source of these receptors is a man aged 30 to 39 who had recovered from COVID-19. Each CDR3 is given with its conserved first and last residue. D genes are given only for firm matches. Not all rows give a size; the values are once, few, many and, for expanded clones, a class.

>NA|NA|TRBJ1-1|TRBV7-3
CASRQEVNTEAFF
TGTGCCAGCAGGCAAGAGGTGAACACTGAAGCTTTCTTT
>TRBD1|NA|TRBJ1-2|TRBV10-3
CAISGTLSTGEVRYGYTF
TGTGCCATCAGTGGAACACTTTCAACAGGGGAAGTTAGGTATGGCTACACCTTC
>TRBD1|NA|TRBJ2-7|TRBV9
CASSIGTELSYEQYF
TGTGCCAGCAGCATCGGGACAGAGCTCTCCTACGAGCAGTACTTC
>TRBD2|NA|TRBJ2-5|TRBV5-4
CASSLMIAGVGETQYF
TGTGCCAGCAGCTTGATGATAGCGGGGGTAGGGGAGACCCAGTACTTC
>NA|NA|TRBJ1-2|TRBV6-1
CASSESGRSGYTF
TGTGCCAGCAGTGAGTCCGGGAGGAGTGGCTACACCTTC
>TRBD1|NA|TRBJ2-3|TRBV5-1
CATRQGSRDTQYF
TGCGCCACCCGACAGGGGTCCAGAGATACGCAGTATTTT
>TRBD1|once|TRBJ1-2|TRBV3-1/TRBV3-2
CASSQLRDRDNYGYTF
TGTGCCAGCAGCCAGTTACGGGACAGGGATAACTATGGCTACACCTTC
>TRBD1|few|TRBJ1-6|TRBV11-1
CASSRDRNSPLHF
TGTGCCAGCAGCCGGGACAGAAATTCACCCCTCCACTTT
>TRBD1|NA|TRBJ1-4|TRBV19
CASRLRQGPEKLFF
TGTGCCAGCAGACTTAGACAGGGCCCTGAGAAACTGTTTTTT
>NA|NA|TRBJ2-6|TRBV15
CATSRALLSGANVLTF
TGTGCCACCAGCAGAGCCCTACTCTCTGGGGCCAACGTCCTGACTTTC
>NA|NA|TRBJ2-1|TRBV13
CASTRARGSYNEQFF
TGTGCCAGCACCCGGGCAAGGGGATCCTACAATGAGCAGTTCTTC
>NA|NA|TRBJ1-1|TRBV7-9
CASSRRTVMNTEAFF
TGTGCCAGCAGCCGCCGGACAGTTATGAACACTGAAGCTTTCTTT
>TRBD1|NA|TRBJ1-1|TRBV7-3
CASSPGTGSGNTEAFF
TGTGCCAGCAGCCCCGGGACAGGGTCGGGGAACACTGAAGCTTTCTTT
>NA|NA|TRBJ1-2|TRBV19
CASSISRGPGGYTF
TGTGCCAGTAGTATATCAAGGGGTCCTGGGGGCTACACCTTC
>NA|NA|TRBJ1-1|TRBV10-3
CAISNTGNTEAFF
TGTGCCATCAGTAACACAGGGAACACTGAAGCTTTCTTT
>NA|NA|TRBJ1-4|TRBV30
CAWSATRAGPDEKLFF
TGTGCCTGGAGCGCTACTAGGGCCGGGCCCGATGAAAAACTGTTTTTT
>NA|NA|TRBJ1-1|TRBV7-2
CASSLDRDTEAFF
TGTGCCAGCAGCTTAGACCGGGACACTGAAGCTTTCTTT
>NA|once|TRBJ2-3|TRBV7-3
CASSSESTDTQYF
TGTGCCAGCAGCTCAGAAAGCACAGATACGCAGTATTTT
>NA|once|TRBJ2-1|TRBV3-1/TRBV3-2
CASSQVGSGGGYFYNEQFF
TGTGCCAGCAGCCAAGTTGGTAGCGGCGGGGGCTATTTCTACAATGAGCAGTTCTTC
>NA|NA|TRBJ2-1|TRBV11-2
CASTLGSPLGGEQFF
TGTGCCAGCACCCTAGGGAGCCCCCTGGGAGGTGAGCAGTTCTTC
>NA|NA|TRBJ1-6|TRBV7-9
CASSLRGNPKDSPLHF
TGTGCCAGCAGCTTAAGGGGAAACCCTAAGGATTCACCCCTCCACTTT
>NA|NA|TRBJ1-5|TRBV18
CASSPGLNQPQHF
TGTGCCAGCTCACCAGGACTTAATCAGCCCCAGCATTTT
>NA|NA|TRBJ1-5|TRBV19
CASSTSNRRPQHF
TGTGCCAGTAGTACGAGTAACAGGAGGCCCCAGCATTTT
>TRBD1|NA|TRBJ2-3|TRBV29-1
CSVDRGQSTDTQYF
TGCAGCGTTGATAGGGGACAGAGCACAGATACGCAGTATTTT
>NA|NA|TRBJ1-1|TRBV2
CASKTTGIRANTEAFF
TGTGCCAGCAAAACCACAGGGATTCGGGCGAACACTGAAGCTTTCTTT
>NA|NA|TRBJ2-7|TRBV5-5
CASSLETGIYEQYF
TGTGCCAGCAGCTTGGAGACAGGTATCTACGAGCAGTACTTC
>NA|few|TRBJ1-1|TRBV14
CASTRGQNTEAFF
TGTGCCAGCACCAGGGGTCAGAACACTGAAGCTTTCTTT
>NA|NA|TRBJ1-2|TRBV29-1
CSVSTDNYGYTF
TGCAGCGTCTCTACTGATAACTATGGCTACACCTTC
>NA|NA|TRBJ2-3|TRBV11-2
CASSLGGRDTDTQYF
TGTGCCAGCAGCTTAGGTGGCAGGGACACAGATACGCAGTATTTT
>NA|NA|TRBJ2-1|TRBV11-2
CASSTLRGTYNEQFF
TGTGCCAGCAGCACTTTGAGGGGGACCTACAATGAGCAGTTCTTC
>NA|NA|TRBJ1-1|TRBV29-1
CSAAGTTNTEAFF
TGCAGCGCTGCCGGGACAACGAACACTGAAGCTTTCTTT
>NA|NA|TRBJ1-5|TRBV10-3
CAISRTEDQPQHF
TGTGCCATCAGTAGGACAGAGGATCAGCCCCAGCATTTT
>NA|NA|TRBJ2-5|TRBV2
CASSLGRALEGTQYF
TGTGCCAGCAGTCTCGGCCGGGCCCTCGAGGGGACCCAGTACTTC
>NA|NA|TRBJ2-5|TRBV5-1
CASSLGSKSIQETQYF
TGCGCCAGCAGCTTGGGGTCAAAGAGTATACAAGAGACCCAGTACTTC
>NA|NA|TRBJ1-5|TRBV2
CASTDQGWNQPQHF
TGTGCCAGCACTGACCAGGGTTGGAATCAGCCCCAGCATTTT
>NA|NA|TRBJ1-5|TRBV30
CAWSRRHGGGESNQPQHF
TGTGCCTGGAGTCGACGCCATGGCGGGGGCGAGAGCAATCAGCCCCAGCATTTT
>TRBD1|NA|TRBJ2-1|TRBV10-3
CAISVNRGEQFF
TGTGCCATCAGCGTGAACAGGGGTGAGCAGTTCTTC
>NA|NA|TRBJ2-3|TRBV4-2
CASSQAHVEGTDTQYF
TGTGCCAGCAGCCAAGCGCACGTGGAGGGCACAGATACGCAGTATTTT
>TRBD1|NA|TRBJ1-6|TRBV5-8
CASSPFQQGISPLHF
TGTGCCAGCAGCCCATTTCAACAGGGGATTTCACCCCTCCACTTT
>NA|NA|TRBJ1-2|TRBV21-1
CASSKDPVHYGYTF
TGTGCCAGCAGCAAAGATCCAGTACACTATGGCTACACCTTC
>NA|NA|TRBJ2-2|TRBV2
CASSRGGNTGELFF
TGTGCCAGCAGTAGAGGGGGGAACACCGGGGAGCTGTTTTTT
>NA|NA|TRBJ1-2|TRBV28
CASSLLGGKGGYTF
TGTGCCAGCAGTTTACTAGGGGGTAAAGGTGGCTACACCTTC
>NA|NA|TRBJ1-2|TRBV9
CASSVGGSSIGGYTF
TGTGCCAGCAGCGTAGGGGGCTCCTCTATAGGTGGCTACACCTTC
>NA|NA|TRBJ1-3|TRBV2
CASNEGDGNTIYF
TGTGCCAGCAACGAGGGGGACGGAAACACCATATATTTT
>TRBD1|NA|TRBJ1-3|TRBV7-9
CASSFIRGQGNTIYF
TGTGCCAGCAGCTTTATAAGGGGGCAAGGAAACACCATATATTTT